The rows below give T cell receptor beta chains drawn from one sample of a study of spatial heterogeneity in lung cancer. TCRdb reprocessed the 5' RACE reads with MiXCR, giving one entry per CDR3 protein. The data hold about 110,000 distinct CDR3 sequences, with roughly 10% observed a single time. The material was PBMCs, obtained at follow-up. These receptors came from a female donor with early-stage non-small cell lung cancer. Each CDR3 is given with its conserved first and last residue. The order of the fields is clone size, V gene, D gene, J gene, CDR3 DNA, CDR3 protein. The D gene is left open where the match is weak. A row's size may be missing; if present it is once, few, many or a size class.

few	TRBV7-9	TRBD1	TRBJ2-2	TGTGCCAGCAGTCAGGACAGGGTGGCCGGGGAGCTGTTTTTT	CASSQDRVAGELFF
.	TRBV2	TRBD2	TRBJ2-7	TGTGCCAGCAGTTTTACTCCTGAGCGGGAGCTTTCCTACGAGCAGTACTTC	CASSFTPERELSYEQYF
few	TRBV6-2/TRBV6-3	TRBD2	TRBJ2-1	TGTGCCAGCAGTTACAATCTAGCGGGGCGAAACAATGAGCAGTTCTTC	CASSYNLAGRNNEQFF
.	TRBV11-2	TRBD2	TRBJ2-2	TGTGCCAGCAAAGCGGGAGGTCGCACCGGGGAGCTGTTTTTT	CASKAGGRTGELFF
few	TRBV11-1	.	TRBJ2-3	TGTGCCAGCAGCGGTATGGGGGGACGCACAGATACGCAGTATTTT	CASSGMGGRTDTQYF
few	TRBV5-1	.	TRBJ2-1	TGCGCCAGCAGCCGATCCATTCAGTCCTACAATGAGCAGTTCTTC	CASSRSIQSYNEQFF
many	TRBV28	.	TRBJ2-5	TGTGCCAGCAGTCCGTCCCAGGGGCGGGGCCCCTTCAGGGCCCAGTACTTC	CASSPSQGRGPFRAQYF
.	TRBV9	.	TRBJ2-2	TGTGCCAGCAGCGTAGCTCCTCGGGATCCCGGGGAGCTGTTTTTT	CASSVAPRDPGELFF
.	TRBV12-3/TRBV12-4	TRBD2	TRBJ2-2	TGTGCCAGTAAAAAAGCGGGAGCAGGCACCGGGGAGCTGTTTTTT	CASKKAGAGTGELFF
.	TRBV29-1	.	TRBJ1-2	TGCAGCGTTGGAATACCTACCAGGGGAAAGTTCTATGGCTACACCTTC	CSVGIPTRGKFYGYTF
.	TRBV9	.	TRBJ2-6	TGTGCCAGCAGCTTCAGATGGGGACCTGGGGCCAACGTCCTGACTTTC	CASSFRWGPGANVLTF
many	TRBV5-1	TRBD1	TRBJ1-4	TGCGCCAGCAGCTTCGGAGGGGGCAACGCCGCAACTAATGAAAAACTGTTTTTT	CASSFGGGNAATNEKLFF
many	TRBV19	.	TRBJ2-3	TGTGCCACCACCGGCCGAGGACTCGCTAGCACAGATACGCAGTATTTT	CATTGRGLASTDTQYF
many	TRBV18	.	TRBJ2-1	TGTGCCAGCTCACCACGAGTTGTACCCTACAATGAGCAGTTCTTC	CASSPRVVPYNEQFF
many	TRBV19	.	TRBJ2-2	TGTGCCAGTAGTATAGATAGGACACCCCGACTAACGAACACCGGGGAGCTGTTTTTT	CASSIDRTPRLTNTGELFF
.	TRBV29-1	.	TRBJ2-3	TGCAGTGCTTCAGGCACGGAGGGGGCAGATACGCAGTATTTT	CSASGTEGADTQYF
many	TRBV20-1	.	TRBJ2-5	TGCAGTGCTAGCCAGGGGGAGACCCAGTACTTC	CSASQGETQYF
.	TRBV27	.	TRBJ1-5	TGTGCCAGCAGCCTCGTTGGGGGGAGCAATCAGCCCCAGCATTTT	CASSLVGGSNQPQHF
few	TRBV7-2	.	TRBJ2-5	TGTGCCAGCAGCTTTGGACGGCAAGAGACCCAGTACTTC	CASSFGRQETQYF
few	TRBV18	.	TRBJ2-3	TGTGCCAGCTCACCATACCTCAGCACAGATACGCAGTATTTT	CASSPYLSTDTQYF
few	TRBV7-9	.	TRBJ2-3	TGTGCCAGCAGCGCTAGGGCGGCCGGGACAGATACGCAGTATTTT	CASSARAAGTDTQYF
.	TRBV20-1	.	TRBJ2-7	TGCAGTGCTAGAGATCTGCTTAGCCCTTATGGTGGGTGGTCCTTCGAGCAGTACTTC	CSARDLLSPYGGWSFEQYF
few	TRBV5-1	TRBD2	TRBJ2-1	TGCGCCAGCACACCTAGCGGGAGTAGGAGTGAGCAGTTCTTC	CASTPSGSRSEQFF
once	TRBV27	TRBD2	TRBJ2-7	TGTGCCAGCAGTTTGCGCGGGAGTTTATACGAGCAGTACTTC	CASSLRGSLYEQYF
few	TRBV7-2	TRBD2	TRBJ2-1	TGTGCCAGCAGCTTAGCCCCCAGCGGGAGGGCCGGCAATGAGCAGTTCTTC	CASSLAPSGRAGNEQFF
.	TRBV6-1	.	TRBJ2-3	TGTGCCAGCAGTTTAGTTACGCAGTATTTT	CASSLVTQYF
many	TRBV11-2	.	TRBJ2-2	TGTGCCAGCAGCTTACGGGAGAAGTTTAACGGGGAGCTGTTTTTT	CASSLREKFNGELFF
many	TRBV4-3	.	TRBJ1-1	TGCGCCAGCAGCCAAGTGGAGAACACTGAAGCTTTCTTT	CASSQVENTEAFF
.	TRBV24-1	.	TRBJ2-1	TGTGCCACCAGTGAAGGCCGGGACGCCGTGTTCTTC	CATSEGRDAVFF
many	TRBV29-1	TRBD1	TRBJ1-4	TGCAGCGTTGTTGTGAGGGGGCCCCCAACTAATGAAAAACTGTTTTTT	CSVVVRGPPTNEKLFF
.	TRBV19	.	TRBJ2-3	TGTGCCAGTAGTTGGCGGGGAGGAGATACGCAGTATTTT	CASSWRGGDTQYF
few	TRBV7-8	TRBD2	TRBJ2-1	TGTGCCAGCAGCTCGCCATTAAGACTAGCGGGAGGTGGTGAGCAGTTCTTC	CASSSPLRLAGGGEQFF
.	TRBV9	.	TRBJ2-3	TGTGCCAGCAGCGTGACAGGAGGGCCGAGTAAGTCAGATACGCAGTATTTT	CASSVTGGPSKSDTQYF
many	TRBV10-3	.	TRBJ2-3	TGTGCCATCAGCGCTACGTCAGATACGCAGTATTTT	CAISATSDTQYF
many	TRBV19	.	TRBJ2-2	TGTGCCAGTAGTATAAGCGAGAACACCGGGGAGCTGTTTTTT	CASSISENTGELFF
.	TRBV20-1	TRBD2	TRBJ2-7	TGCAGTGCCAACCCGACTAGCGGAACCTACGAGCAGTACTTC	CSANPTSGTYEQYF
many	TRBV10-2	TRBD2	TRBJ2-1	TGCGCCAGCAGTGATGGGACTAGCGGGCTTTACAATGAGCAGTTCTTC	CASSDGTSGLYNEQFF
.	TRBV7-9	.	TRBJ1-2	TGTGCCAGCAGCTCCATAAAGGATGGCTACACCTTC	CASSSIKDGYTF
many	TRBV7-8	.	TRBJ2-7	TGTGCCAGCAGCCCCCTCAGGCTAGCTGGCGAGCAGTACTTC	CASSPLRLAGEQYF
many	TRBV19	.	TRBJ1-4	TGTGCCAGTATGTTTCGAACGACAACTAATGAAAAACTGTTTTTT	CASMFRTTTNEKLFF
.	TRBV18	.	TRBJ2-2	TGTGCCAGCTCACCTGCAGGCCGCGACGGGGAGCTGTTTTTT	CASSPAGRDGELFF
many	TRBV20-1	.	TRBJ2-3	TGCAGTGCTAGTAGATTGAGGAAAGCTGGAGGGGTCACAGATACGCAGTATTTT	CSASRLRKAGGVTDTQYF
.	TRBV5-1	.	TRBJ1-1	TGCGCCAGCAGCTTCGACGGGGGTTCGAACACTGAAGCTTTCTTT	CASSFDGGSNTEAFF
few	TRBV5-5	.	TRBJ1-3	TGTGCCAGCAGCTTGCTCTCTGGAAACACCATATATTTT	CASSLLSGNTIYF
.	TRBV19	TRBD2	TRBJ2-1	TGTGCCAGTAGCCTTATAGCGGGAAGGTACAATGAGCAGTTCTTC	CASSLIAGRYNEQFF
.	TRBV6-6	.	TRBJ1-4	TGTGCCAGCAGGGGGGGTTCTAATGAAAAACTGTTTTTT	CASRGGSNEKLFF
few	TRBV7-9	.	TRBJ1-1	TGTGCCAGCAGCTTAGCCGGTCCCTTTGAAGCTTTCTTT	CASSLAGPFEAFF